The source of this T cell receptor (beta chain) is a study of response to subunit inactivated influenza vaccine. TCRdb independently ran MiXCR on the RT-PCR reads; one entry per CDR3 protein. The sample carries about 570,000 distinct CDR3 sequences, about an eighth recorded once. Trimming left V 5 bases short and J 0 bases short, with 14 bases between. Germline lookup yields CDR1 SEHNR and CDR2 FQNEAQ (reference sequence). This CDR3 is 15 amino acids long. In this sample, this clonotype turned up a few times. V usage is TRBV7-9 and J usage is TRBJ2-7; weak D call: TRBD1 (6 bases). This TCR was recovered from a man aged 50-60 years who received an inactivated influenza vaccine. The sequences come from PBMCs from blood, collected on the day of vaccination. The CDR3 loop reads CASSHTGTSSYEQYF. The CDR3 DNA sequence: TGTGCCAGCAGCCACACCGGGACAAGCTCCTACGAGCAGTACTTC.